The 18 T cell receptor beta chains below come from one sample, sequenced in a study of CD8+ T cells in alopecia areata. It was cDNA, reverse transcribed from extracted RNA, that served as the sequencing template. Generated by immunoSEQ multiplex PCR, the TCRdb table keeps only in-frame clones and is missing some. The sample has some 110,000 clones, 58% seen once. Treatment: oral pan-JAK inhibitor, 5-10 mg twice daily. The source material was CD8+ T cells sorted from blood, sampled at week 4, from a patient treated with tofacitinib. These receptors all stem from a human donor with alopecia areata.

The chain employs TRBV10-3 and TRBJ2-3; D may match TRBD1 or TRBD2 (6 bases each). CDR1 and CDR2 from the germline V gene are ENHRY and SYGVKD. CDR3 size: 14 residues. The ends were cut back, 7 bases at V and 5 bases at J, with 16 bases in the middle. The DNA for the CDR3 is TGTGCCATCATTGACGACAGGACTATAGATACGCAGTATTTT. Its translation is CAIIDDRTIDTQYF.

This clone was seen only once. CDR3 sequence: CASRESWETQYF. Here the CDR3 DNA reads TGTGCCAGCAGGGAGAGCTGGGAGACCCAGTACTTC. The chain uses TRBV11-2 and TRBJ2-5; no reliable D call. V was pared by 6 bases and J by 5 bases, with 10 bases between. CDR3 length: 12 amino acids. Germline V gene lookup returns CDR1 SGHAT and CDR2 FQNNGV.

CDR3 bases: TGTGCCAGCAGCTTAGCCGACAGAAAGGGGATCGAGCAGTACTTC. This encodes CASSLADRKGIEQYF. The V gene is TRBV11-2, the J gene TRBJ2-7; a possible D gene is TRBD1 (5 bases). This CDR3 is built from 15 residues. The V gene's germline CDR1 is SGHAT and CDR2 FQNNGV. Trimming removed 1 base from V and 6 bases from J, with 16 bases in between. Full variable domain (rest looked up from reference TRBV11-2 and TRBJ2-7): EAGVAQSPRYKIIEKRQSVAFWCNPISGHATLYWYQQILGQGPKLLIQFQNNGVVDDSQLPKDRFSAERLKGVDSTLKIQPAKLEDSAVYLCASSLADRKGIEQYFGPGTRLTVT.

The chain joins TRBV30 to TRBJ2-6; possible D gene TRBD2, 6 bases. CDR1 is GTSNPN, CDR2 SVGIG, per germline (reference sequence). V dropped 3 bases and J dropped 2 bases, with 8 bases sitting between them. The CDR3 covers 14 residues. The CDR3 region has the DNA TGTGCCTGGAGCCGGGAGCCTGGGGCCAACGTCCTGACTTTC. Translating it yields CAWSREPGANVLTF.

This clone was counted only a few times. This rearrangement joins TRBV27 to TRBJ2-2; D unclear. V was trimmed by 6 bases and J by 5 bases, leaving 10 bases between them. Germline lookup yields CDR1 MNHEY and CDR2 SMNVEV (reference sequence). This CDR3 is 13 amino acids long. CDR3: CASSRTETGELFF. CDR3 bases: TGTGCCAGCAGCCGAACAGAAACCGGGGAGCTGTTTTTT.

This clone was counted only a few times. J is TRBJ2-1 and V is TRBV11-2, with D tentatively TRBD2 (7 bases). The germline V and J ends were trimmed by 4 bases and 2 bases, with 12 bases remaining between them. Per the germline V gene, CDR1 is SGHAT and CDR2 is FQNNGV. This CDR3 region has 15 residues. The CDR3 protein is CASSWEGGTYNEQFF. The CDR3 nucleotides read TGTGCCAGCAGCTGGGAGGGGGGGACCTACAATGAGCAGTTCTTC. Variable domain in full (rest from reference TRBV11-2 and TRBJ2-1): EAGVAQSPRYKIIEKRQSVAFWCNPISGHATLYWYQQILGQGPKLLIQFQNNGVVDDSQLPKDRFSAERLKGVDSTLKIQPAKLEDSAVYLCASSWEGGTYNEQFFGPGTRLTVL.

This clone was detected only a few times. This chain connects TRBV29-1 to TRBJ2-3, with TRBD2 identical over 9 bases. Germline V gives CDR1 SQVTM, CDR2 ANQGSEA. Unmatched junction bases numbered 7, after V lost 6 bases and J lost 6 bases. This CDR3 contains 13 residues. The CDR3 protein is CSVEGLASDTQYF. CDR3 in DNA: TGCAGCGTGGAGGGACTAGCATCTGATACGCAGTATTTT.

This clone was found a few times. The rearrangement uses TRBV29-1 and TRBJ2-7; maybe TRBD2 (5 bases). CDR3 length: 15 amino acids. CDR1 is SQVTM, CDR2 ANQGSEA, per germline. V was clipped by 4 bases and J by 0 bases, with 16 bases between them. The DNA for the CDR3 is TGCAGCGTTGTAGGAGGCGGGTTGCCCTCCTACGAGCAGTACTTC. It translates to CSVVGGGLPSYEQYF.

In its sample, this clone was seen a few times. This chain connects TRBV5-1 to TRBJ1-2; no reliable D call. Trimming shortened V by 0 bases and J by 1 base, and 4 bases separated the two germline ends. The CDR3 spans 13 residues. Germline values: CDR1 SGHRS, CDR2 YFSETQ. CDR3: CASSLGNNYGYTF. The CDR3 region has the DNA TGCGCCAGCAGCTTGGGGAATAACTATGGCTACACCTTC.

This clone was recorded a few times. This specimen includes other DNA sequences encoding the same CDR3. The rearrangement joins TRBV5-1 to TRBJ1-1; tentatively, D is TRBD1 (6 bases). CDR3 length equals 13 residues. V dropped 0 bases and J dropped 4 bases, with 7 bases sitting between them. CDR1 is SGHRS, CDR2 YFSETQ, per germline. The CDR3 spells CASSLEGGTEAFF. The CDR3 DNA is TGCGCCAGCAGCTTGGAGGGGGGCACTGAAGCTTTCTTT.

The gene calls are TRBV2 and TRBJ2-5, with D perhaps TRBD1 (6 bases). Germline V gene lookup returns CDR1 SNHLY and CDR2 FYNNEI. The CDR3 consists of 13 residues. The ends were cut back, 8 bases at V and 2 bases at J, with 12 bases in the middle. The CDR3 protein is CASLGAGQETQYF. The CDR3, as DNA: TGTGCCAGCCTGGGGGCAGGGCAAGAGACCCAGTACTTC.

This chain connects TRBV7-6 to TRBJ2-7; the D is unclear. The CDR3 loop spans 15 amino acids. Germline CDR1 is SGHVS and CDR2 is FNYEAQ. Trimming removed 5 bases at V and 0 bases at J, with 14 bases between. For the CDR3, the DNA is TGTGCCAGCAGCCCGACGACACGATCCTCCTACGAGCAGTACTTC. Amino acids: CASSPTTRSSYEQYF.

This clone turned up a few times. The genes are TRBV29-1 and TRBJ2-2; 9 bases map to TRBD1. The germline CDR1 and CDR2 sequences are SQVTM and ANQGSEA. V was clipped by 4 bases and J by 4 bases; unmatched bases: 1. The CDR3 spans 13 residues. The CDR3 region is CSVVDRGTGELFF. CDR3 DNA sequence: TGCAGCGTTGTGGACAGGGGCACCGGGGAGCTGTTTTTT.

The chain couples TRBV5-6 to TRBJ1-2; D is undetermined. Trimming cost V 1 base and J 11 bases, with 15 bases left between them. CDR1 SGHDT and CDR2 YYEEEE come from the germline V gene. This CDR3 spans 13 amino acids. CDR3 DNA sequence: TGTGCCAGCAGCTTGATGGAGGGTATGAGTTACACCTTC. Protein: CASSLMEGMSYTF.

V and J are TRBV10-3 and TRBJ2-5; perhaps TRBD2 as D (5 bases). V was shortened by 2 bases and J by 2 bases, with 9 bases between the two germline ends. The CDR3 has 14 amino acids. In germline, CDR1 is ENHRY, CDR2 SYGVKD. This chain's CDR3 is CAISEARDQETQYF. CDR3 sequence (DNA): TGTGCCATCAGTGAGGCCCGGGATCAAGAGACCCAGTACTTC.

V gene TRBV7-9 combines with J gene TRBJ2-3; D is uncertain. Germline values: CDR1 SEHNR, CDR2 FQNEAQ (reference sequence). CDR3 length: 14 residues. Trimming stripped 8 bases from V and 6 bases from J, with 18 bases between. The CDR3 loop is CASVGPLKVDTQYF. The CDR3 DNA reads as TGTGCCAGCGTCGGCCCGTTGAAGGTGGATACGCAGTATTTT.

This clone was seen a handful of times. This sequence joins TRBV29-1 and TRBJ2-1; D is ambiguous. Germline V gene sequence: CDR1 SQVTM, CDR2 ANQGSEA. The CDR3 totals 15 residues. V lost 3 bases, J lost 2 bases, and 14 bases lay in between. The CDR3: CSVDPIGATYNEQFF. CDR3 bases: TGCAGCGTTGATCCCATAGGAGCTACCTACAATGAGCAGTTCTTC.

This clone was seen more than once but under ten times. This chain joins TRBV29-1 and TRBJ2-5; tentatively, D is TRBD2 (7 bases). Trimming cost V 1 base and J 1 base, with 16 bases left between them. Germline V lookup: CDR1 SQVTM, CDR2 ANQGSEA. The CDR3 has 16 amino acids. CDR3 sequence reads: CSVEGTTAGAQETQYF. The CDR3 region has the DNA TGCAGCGTTGAAGGGACGACGGCGGGGGCCCAAGAGACCCAGTACTTC.